This TCR beta chain was found in a study of blood T cell repertoires in COVID-19. Sequencing was performed with immunoSEQ multiplex PCR; in TCRdb, only in-frame clones are kept and a portion is missing. This table has under 200,000 clones, around nine tenths appearing once. Germline assignment: CDR1 SGHRS and CDR2 YFSETQ. V dropped 4 bases and J dropped 4; count of bases not matched to a gene: 9. The CDR3 extends over 15 amino acids. This clone was detected only once. The TCR comes from a woman aged 70-85 years with COVID-19, enrolled during active disease. The chain recombines TRBV5-1 with TRBJ1-1; 8 bases agree with TRBD1. The sample taken for sequencing was peripheral blood. The CDR3 DNA sequence: TGCGCCAGCAGCCCCCTAGGACAGGGAGTCACTGAAGCTTTCTTT. Translation gives CASSPLGQGVTEAFF.